The source of this T cell receptor (beta chain) is a study of blood T cell repertoires in COVID-19. CDR1 and CDR2 from the germline V gene are KGHDR and SFDVKD. The CDR3 runs 18 residues. The V gene end was trimmed by 4 bases and the J gene end by 5 bases; junction bases not matched to a gene: 10. TCRdb's copy holds only in-frame clones and misses some; the assay was immunoSEQ multiplex PCR. This sample has some 220,000 clones, with 85% found just once. This TCR derives from an older woman with COVID-19, enrolled during active disease. The material sequenced was peripheral blood. The chain couples TRBV24-1 to TRBJ2-5; 15 nucleotides match TRBD2. CDR3 region: CATSDPGLAGGVGETQYF. The CDR3 DNA sequence: TGTGCCACCAGTGACCCCGGACTAGCGGGGGGGGTAGGGGAGACCCAGTACTTC.